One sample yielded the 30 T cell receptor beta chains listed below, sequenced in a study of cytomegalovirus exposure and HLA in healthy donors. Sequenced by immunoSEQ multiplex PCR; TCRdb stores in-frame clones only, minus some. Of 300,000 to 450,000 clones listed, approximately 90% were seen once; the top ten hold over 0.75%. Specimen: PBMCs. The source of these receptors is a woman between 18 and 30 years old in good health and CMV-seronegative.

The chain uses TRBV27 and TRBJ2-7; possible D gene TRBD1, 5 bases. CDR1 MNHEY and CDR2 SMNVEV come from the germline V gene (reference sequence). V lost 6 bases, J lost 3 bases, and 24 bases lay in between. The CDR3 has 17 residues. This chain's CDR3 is CASSLIGFGRENYEQYF. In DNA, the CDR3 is TGTGCCAGCAGCCTTATTGGCTTTGGCAGGGAAAACTACGAGCAGTACTTC.

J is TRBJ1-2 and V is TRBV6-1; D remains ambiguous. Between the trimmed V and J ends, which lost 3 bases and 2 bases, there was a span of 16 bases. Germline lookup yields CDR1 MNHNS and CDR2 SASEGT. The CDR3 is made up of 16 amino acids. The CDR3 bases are TGTGCCAGCAGTGAGCCTATCCCCCCGGTAAACTATGGCTACACCTTC. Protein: CASSEPIPPVNYGYTF.

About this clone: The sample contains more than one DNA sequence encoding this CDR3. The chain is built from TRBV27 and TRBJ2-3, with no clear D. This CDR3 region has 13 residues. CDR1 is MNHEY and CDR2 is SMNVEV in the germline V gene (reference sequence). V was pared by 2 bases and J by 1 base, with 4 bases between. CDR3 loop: CASSLPGTDTQYF. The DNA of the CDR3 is TGTGCCAGCAGTTTACCGGGCACAGATACGCAGTATTTT.

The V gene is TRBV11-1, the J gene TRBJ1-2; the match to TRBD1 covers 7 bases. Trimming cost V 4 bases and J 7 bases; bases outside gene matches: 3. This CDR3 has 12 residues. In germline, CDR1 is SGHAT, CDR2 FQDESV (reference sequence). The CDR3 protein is CASSSDRSGYTF. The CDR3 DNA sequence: TGTGCCAGCAGCTCGGACAGGTCTGGCTACACCTTC. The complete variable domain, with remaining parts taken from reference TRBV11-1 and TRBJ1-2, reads EAEVAQSPRYKITEKSQAVAFWCDPISGHATLYWYRQILGQGPELLVQFQDESVVDDSQLPKDRFSAERLKGVDSTLKIQPAELGDSAMYLCASSSDRSGYTFGSGTRLTVV.

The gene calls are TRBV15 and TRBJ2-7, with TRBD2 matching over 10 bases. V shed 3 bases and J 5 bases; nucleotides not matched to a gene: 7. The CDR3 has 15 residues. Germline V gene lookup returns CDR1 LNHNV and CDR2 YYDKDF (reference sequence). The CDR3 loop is CATSRELAGEHEQYF. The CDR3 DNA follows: TGTGCCACCAGCAGGGAGCTAGCGGGAGAGCACGAGCAGTACTTC.

This CDR3 is CALHEVGRENTEAFF. The CDR3 DNA sequence: TGTGCTCTCCATGAAGTCGGTCGGGAGAACACTGAAGCTTTCTTT. The V gene is TRBV28, the J gene TRBJ1-1; no clear D. The CDR3 spans 15 residues. Germline loops: CDR1 MDHEN, CDR2 SYDVKM.

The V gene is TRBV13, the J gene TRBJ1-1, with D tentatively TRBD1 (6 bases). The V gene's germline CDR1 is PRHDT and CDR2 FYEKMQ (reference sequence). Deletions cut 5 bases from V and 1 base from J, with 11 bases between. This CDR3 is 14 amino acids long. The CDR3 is CASSPGQRNTEAFF. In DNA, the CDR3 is TGTGCCAGCAGCCCTGGACAGAGGAACACTGAAGCTTTCTTT.

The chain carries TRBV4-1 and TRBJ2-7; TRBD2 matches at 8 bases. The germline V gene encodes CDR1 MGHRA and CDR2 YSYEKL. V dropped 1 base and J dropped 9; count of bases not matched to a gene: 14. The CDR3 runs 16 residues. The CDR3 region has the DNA TGCGCCAGCAGCCAAGTGGGAGCGGGTGGCCGGGAGGGGCAGTACTTC. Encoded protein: CASSQVGAGGREGQYF.

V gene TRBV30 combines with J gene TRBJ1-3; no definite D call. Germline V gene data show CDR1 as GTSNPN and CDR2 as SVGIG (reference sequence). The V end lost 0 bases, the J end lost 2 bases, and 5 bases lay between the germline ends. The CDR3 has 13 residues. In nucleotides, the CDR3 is TGTGCCTGGAGTGTAACTCCTGGAAACACCATATATTTT. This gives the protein CAWSVTPGNTIYF.

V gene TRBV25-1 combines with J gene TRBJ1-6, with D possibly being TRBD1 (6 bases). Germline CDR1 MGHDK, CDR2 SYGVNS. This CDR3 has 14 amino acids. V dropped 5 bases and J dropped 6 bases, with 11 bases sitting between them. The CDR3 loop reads CASSSGTFNSPLHF. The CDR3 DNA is TGTGCCAGCAGTAGCGGGACATTTAATTCACCCCTCCACTTT.

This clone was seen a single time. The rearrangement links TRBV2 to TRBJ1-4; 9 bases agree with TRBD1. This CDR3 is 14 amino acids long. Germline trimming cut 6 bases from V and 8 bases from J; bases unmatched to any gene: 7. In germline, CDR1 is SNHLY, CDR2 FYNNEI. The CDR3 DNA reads TGTGCCAGCAGAGAAACAGGGGGCTGGGAAAAACTGTTTTTT. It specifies CASRETGGWEKLFF.

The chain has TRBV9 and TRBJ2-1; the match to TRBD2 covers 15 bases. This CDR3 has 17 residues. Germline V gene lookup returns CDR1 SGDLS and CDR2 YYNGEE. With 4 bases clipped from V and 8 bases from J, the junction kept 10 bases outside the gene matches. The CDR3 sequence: CASSTGLAGGPQDEQFF. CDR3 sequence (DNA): TGTGCCAGCAGCACCGGACTAGCGGGAGGGCCTCAGGATGAGCAGTTCTTC.

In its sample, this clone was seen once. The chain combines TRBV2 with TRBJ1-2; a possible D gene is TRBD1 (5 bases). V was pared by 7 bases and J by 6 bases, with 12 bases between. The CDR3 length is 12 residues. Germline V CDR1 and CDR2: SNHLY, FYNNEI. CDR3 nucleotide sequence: TGTGCCAGCACCCTAGGGGAGGATGGCTACACCTTC. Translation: CASTLGEDGYTF.

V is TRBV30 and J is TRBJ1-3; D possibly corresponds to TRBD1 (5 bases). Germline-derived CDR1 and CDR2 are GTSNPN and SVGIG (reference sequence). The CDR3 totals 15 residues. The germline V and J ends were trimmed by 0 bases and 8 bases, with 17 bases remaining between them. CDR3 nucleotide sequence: TGTGCCTGGAGTGTACAAGGCAGGGCCTGGGACACCATATATTTT. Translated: CAWSVQGRAWDTIYF.

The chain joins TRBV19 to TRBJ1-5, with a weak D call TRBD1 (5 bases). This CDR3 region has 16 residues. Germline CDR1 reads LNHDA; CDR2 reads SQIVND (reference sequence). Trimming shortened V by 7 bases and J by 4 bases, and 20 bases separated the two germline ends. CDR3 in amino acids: CASIGSIGQGNQPQHF. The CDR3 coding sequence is TGTGCCAGTATCGGGTCGATAGGGCAGGGTAATCAGCCCCAGCATTTT.

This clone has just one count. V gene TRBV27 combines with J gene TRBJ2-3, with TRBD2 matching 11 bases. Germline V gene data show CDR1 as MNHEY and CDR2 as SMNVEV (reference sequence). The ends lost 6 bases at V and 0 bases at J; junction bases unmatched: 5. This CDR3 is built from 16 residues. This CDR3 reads CASSLLAGASTDTQYF. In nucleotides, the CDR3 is TGTGCCAGCAGCTTACTAGCGGGGGCCAGCACAGATACGCAGTATTTT.

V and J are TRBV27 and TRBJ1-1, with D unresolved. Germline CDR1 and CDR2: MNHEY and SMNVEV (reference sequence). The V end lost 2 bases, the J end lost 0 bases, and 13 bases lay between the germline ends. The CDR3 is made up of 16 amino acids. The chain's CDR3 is CASSLRSRKLNTEAFF. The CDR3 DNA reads TGTGCCAGCAGTTTACGGAGTCGCAAGCTGAACACTGAAGCTTTCTTT.

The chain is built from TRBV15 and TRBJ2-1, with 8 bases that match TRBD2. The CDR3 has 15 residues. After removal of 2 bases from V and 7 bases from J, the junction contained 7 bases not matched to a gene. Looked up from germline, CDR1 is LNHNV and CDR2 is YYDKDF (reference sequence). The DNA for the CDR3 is TGTGCCACCAGCAGACGGCGGGGGGACCTTAATGAGCAGTTCTTC. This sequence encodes CATSRRRGDLNEQFF.

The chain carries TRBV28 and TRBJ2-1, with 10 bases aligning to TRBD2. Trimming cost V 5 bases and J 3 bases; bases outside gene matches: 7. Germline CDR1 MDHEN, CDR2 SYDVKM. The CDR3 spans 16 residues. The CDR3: CASSDSGGTSYNEQFF. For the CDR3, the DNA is TGTGCCAGCAGTGATAGCGGGGGGACAAGCTACAATGAGCAGTTCTTC.

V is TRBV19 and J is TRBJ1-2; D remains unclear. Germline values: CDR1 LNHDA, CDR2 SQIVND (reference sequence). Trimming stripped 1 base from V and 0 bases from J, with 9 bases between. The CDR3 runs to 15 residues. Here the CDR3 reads CASSIGTGANYGYTF. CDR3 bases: TGTGCCAGTAGTATAGGGACGGGAGCTAACTATGGCTACACCTTC.

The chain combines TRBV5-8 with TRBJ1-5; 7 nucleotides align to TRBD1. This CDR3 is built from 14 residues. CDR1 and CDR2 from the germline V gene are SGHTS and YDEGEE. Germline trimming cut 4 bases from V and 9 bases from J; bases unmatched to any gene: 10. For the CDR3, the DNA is TGTGCCAGCAGCCCCGGGACAGTGGGGCGGCCCCAGCATTTT. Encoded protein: CASSPGTVGRPQHF.

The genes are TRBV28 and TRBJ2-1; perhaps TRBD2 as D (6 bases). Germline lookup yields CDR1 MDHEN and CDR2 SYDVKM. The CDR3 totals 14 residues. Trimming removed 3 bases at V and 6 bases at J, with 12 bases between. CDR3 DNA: TGTGCCAGCAGTTTTTTTAGGGGAGGCAATGAGCAGTTCTTC. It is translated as CASSFFRGGNEQFF.

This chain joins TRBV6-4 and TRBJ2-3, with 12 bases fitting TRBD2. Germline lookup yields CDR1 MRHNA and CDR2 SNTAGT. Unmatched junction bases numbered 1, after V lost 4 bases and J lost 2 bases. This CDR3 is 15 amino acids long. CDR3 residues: CASSGTSGDTDTQYF. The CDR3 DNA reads TGTGCCAGCAGTGGGACTAGCGGGGACACAGATACGCAGTATTTT.

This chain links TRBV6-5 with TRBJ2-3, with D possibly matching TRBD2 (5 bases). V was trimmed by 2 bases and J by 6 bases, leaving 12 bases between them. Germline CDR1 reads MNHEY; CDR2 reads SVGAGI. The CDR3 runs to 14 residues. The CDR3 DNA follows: TGTGCCAGCAGTTACGCTAGCCACCCGGATACGCAGTATTTT. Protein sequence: CASSYASHPDTQYF.

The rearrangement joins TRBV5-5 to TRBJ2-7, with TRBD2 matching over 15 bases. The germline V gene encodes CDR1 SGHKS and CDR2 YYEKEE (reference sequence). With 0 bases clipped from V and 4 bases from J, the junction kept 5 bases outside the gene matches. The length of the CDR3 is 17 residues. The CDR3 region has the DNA TGTGCCAGCAGCTTGGTCTGGGGACTAGCGGGAGGTTACGAGCAGTACTTC. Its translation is CASSLVWGLAGGYEQYF. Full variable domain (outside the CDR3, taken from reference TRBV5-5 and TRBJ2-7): DAGVTQSPTHLIKTRGQQVTLRCSPISGHKSVSWYQQVLGQGPQFIFQYYEKEERGRGNFPDRFSARQFPNYSSELNVNALLLGDSALYLCASSLVWGLAGGYEQYFGPGTRLTVT.

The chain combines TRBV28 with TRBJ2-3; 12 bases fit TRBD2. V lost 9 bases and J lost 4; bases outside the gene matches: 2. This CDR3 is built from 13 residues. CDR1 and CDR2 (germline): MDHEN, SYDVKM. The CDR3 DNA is TGTGCCAGTAGGACTAGCGGGGCAGATACGCAGTATTTT. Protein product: CASRTSGADTQYF.

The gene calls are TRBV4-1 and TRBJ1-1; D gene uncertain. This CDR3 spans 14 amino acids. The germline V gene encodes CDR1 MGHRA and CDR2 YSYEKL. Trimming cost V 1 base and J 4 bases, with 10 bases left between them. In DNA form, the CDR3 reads TGCGCCAGCAGCCAAGGGCTCTCAGGCACTGAAGCTTTCTTT. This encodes CASSQGLSGTEAFF.

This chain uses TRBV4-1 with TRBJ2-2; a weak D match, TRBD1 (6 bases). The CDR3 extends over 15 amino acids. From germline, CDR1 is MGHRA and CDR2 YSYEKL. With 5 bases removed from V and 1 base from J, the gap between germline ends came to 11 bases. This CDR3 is CASSSLRGNTGELFF. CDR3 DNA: TGCGCCAGCAGCTCACTCAGGGGGAACACCGGGGAGCTGTTTTTT.

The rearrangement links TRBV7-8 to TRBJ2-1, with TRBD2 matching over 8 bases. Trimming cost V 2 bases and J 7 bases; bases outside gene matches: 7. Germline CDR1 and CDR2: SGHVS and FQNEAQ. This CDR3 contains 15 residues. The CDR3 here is CASSLSAGGSNEQFF. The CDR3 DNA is TGTGCCAGCAGCTTATCGGCGGGGGGATCAAATGAGCAGTTCTTC.

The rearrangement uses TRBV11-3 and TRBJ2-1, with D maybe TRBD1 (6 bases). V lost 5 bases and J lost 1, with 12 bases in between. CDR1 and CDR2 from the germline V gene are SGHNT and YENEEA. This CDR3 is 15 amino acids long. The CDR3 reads CASSLRQGSYNEQFF. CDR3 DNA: TGTGCCAGCAGCCTCCGGCAGGGGTCCTACAATGAGCAGTTCTTC.